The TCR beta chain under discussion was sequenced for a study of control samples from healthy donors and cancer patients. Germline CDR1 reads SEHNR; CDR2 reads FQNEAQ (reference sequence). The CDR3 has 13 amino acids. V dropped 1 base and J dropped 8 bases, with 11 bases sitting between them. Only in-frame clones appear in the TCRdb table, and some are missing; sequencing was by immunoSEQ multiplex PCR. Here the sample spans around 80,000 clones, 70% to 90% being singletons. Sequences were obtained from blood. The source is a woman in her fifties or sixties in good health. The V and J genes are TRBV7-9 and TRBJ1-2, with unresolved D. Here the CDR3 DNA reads TGTGCCAGCAGCTTAGGGCAGGCAGTGGGCTACACCTTC. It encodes CASSLGQAVGYTF.